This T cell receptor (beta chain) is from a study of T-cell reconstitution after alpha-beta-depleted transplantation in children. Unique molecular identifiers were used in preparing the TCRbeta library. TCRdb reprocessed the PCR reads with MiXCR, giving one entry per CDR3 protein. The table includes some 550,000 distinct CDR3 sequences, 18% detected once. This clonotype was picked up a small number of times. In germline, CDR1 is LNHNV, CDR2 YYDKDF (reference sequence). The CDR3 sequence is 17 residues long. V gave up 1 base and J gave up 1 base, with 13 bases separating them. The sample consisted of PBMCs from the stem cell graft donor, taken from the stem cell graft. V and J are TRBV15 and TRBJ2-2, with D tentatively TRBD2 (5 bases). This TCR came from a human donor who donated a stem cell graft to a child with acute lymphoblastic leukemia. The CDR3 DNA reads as TGTGCCACCAGCAGAGCCCCGGGGAGCGGGAACACCGGGGAGCTGTTTTTT. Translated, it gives CATSRAPGSGNTGELFF.